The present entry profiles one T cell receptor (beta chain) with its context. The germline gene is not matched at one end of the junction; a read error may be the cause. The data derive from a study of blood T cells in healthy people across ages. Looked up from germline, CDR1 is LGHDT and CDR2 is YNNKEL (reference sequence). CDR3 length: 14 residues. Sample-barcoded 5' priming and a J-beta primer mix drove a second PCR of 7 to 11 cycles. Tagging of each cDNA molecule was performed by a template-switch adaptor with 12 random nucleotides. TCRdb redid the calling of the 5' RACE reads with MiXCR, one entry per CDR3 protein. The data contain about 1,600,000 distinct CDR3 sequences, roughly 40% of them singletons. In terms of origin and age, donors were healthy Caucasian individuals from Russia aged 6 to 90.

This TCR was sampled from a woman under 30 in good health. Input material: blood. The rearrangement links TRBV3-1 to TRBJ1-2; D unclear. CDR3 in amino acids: CASGQLSLSDGYTF. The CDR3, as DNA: TGTGCCAGCGGCCAACTCTCCCTAAGCGATGGCTACACCTTC. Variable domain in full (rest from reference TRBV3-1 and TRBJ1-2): DTAVSQTPKYLVTQMGNDKSIKCEQNLGHDTMYWYKQDSKKFLKIMFSYNNKELIINETVPNRFSPKSPDKAHLNLHINSLELGDSAVYFCASGQLSLSDGYTFGSGTRLTVV.